A single sample is the source of the 9 T cell receptor beta chains below, sequenced in a study of regulatory T cells in long-lasting Graves disease (dated by TCRdb to the early 2020s). Library method: multiplex PCR. The sequencer listed for this sample is Illumina HiSeq 4000. To build TCR beta libraries, CDR3 regions were amplified by Arm-PCR using iRepertoire HTBI primers. Using fastp at Q25 and MiXCR, TCRdb reprocessed the public reads and kept productive beta chains. Every entry covers one CDR3 protein and lists the most common genes and DNA from its rows. Present in this sample are 350,000 to 450,000 distinct CDR3 sequences, roughly 15% of which were seen just once. The ten largest clones capture over 7.5% of the sample. The meaning of the sample's time point label: newly diagnosed GD, antithyroid drugs for less than 3 months. For both TCR sequencing and RNA sequencing, RNA was extracted from PBMCs in TRIzol.

The sample was also reused in another study, on T cells in Graves' hyperthyroidism and ophthalmopathy.

Sequenced material: peripheral blood mononuclear cells (PBMCs), taken at new diagnosis, from a patient treated with antithyroid drugs. The receptor source for this set is a woman aged 35 to 49 with Graves disease. Donor details come from another sample of the same person, matched by shared clones.

This clonotype was recorded at least ten times. The rearrangement joins TRBV24-1 to TRBJ2-2; D gene uncertain. The CDR3 runs to 13 residues. Germline lookup yields CDR1 KGHDR and CDR2 SFDVKD. Between the trimmed V and J ends, which lost 3 bases and 9 bases, there was a span of 10 bases. CDR3 nucleotides: TGTGCCACCAGTGATGCAGGTCTCCGGGAGCTGTTTTTT. Amino acids: CATSDAGLRELFF.

Of note for this clonotype: One junction end does not reproduce the germline sequence, and a read error may be involved. The chain has TRBV28 and TRBJ1-1; D call uncertain. Looked up from germline, CDR1 is MDHEN and CDR2 is SYDVKM. The CDR3 spans 14 residues. CDR3 region: CAGSPRQVAIEAFF. CDR3 DNA sequence: TGTGCCGGCAGTCCAAGGCAGGTCGCTATTGAAGCTTTCTTT.

This clonotype came up many times. V gene TRBV7-8 combines with J gene TRBJ2-5, with 10 bases matching TRBD1. This CDR3 has 14 residues. The V gene's germline CDR1 is SGHVS and CDR2 FQNEAQ. V trimming: 1 base; J trimming: 4 bases; junction bases outside the gene matches: 0. In DNA form, the CDR3 reads TGTGCCAGCAGCTTAGGGGACAGGGGAGAGACCCAGTACTTC. Translating it yields CASSLGDRGETQYF.

This clonotype was observed a handful of times. This rearrangement joins TRBV3-1 to TRBJ1-1; TRBD1 is a possible D gene (5 bases). The V end lost 7 bases, the J end lost 1 base, and 19 bases lay between the germline ends. This CDR3 comprises 16 residues. The germline V gene has CDR1 LGHDT and CDR2 YNNKEL (reference sequence). In nucleotides, the CDR3 is TGTGCCAGCAAGAAAGATTCAGGGCCTTGGAACACTGAAGCTTTCTTT. Its translation: CASKKDSGPWNTEAFF.

This clonotype showed up many times. The chain is built from TRBV28 and TRBJ2-3; the match to TRBD2 covers 16 bases. There are 21 residues in the CDR3. The V gene's germline CDR1 is MDHEN and CDR2 SYDVKM. V was clipped by 6 bases and J by 4 bases; unmatched bases: 19. For the CDR3, the DNA is TGTGCCAGCAGCGGACACTACGGGACTAGCGGGAGGGGAAGGAGTGCAGATACGCAGTATTTT. It codes for CASSGHYGTSGRGRSADTQYF.

The chain recombines TRBV28 with TRBJ2-7, with D tentatively TRBD1 or TRBD2 (5 bases each). This CDR3 region has 14 residues. V was clipped by 1 base and J by 2 bases, with 9 bases between them. Looked up from germline, CDR1 is MDHEN and CDR2 is SYDVKM. CDR3 bases: TGTGCCAGCAGTTTATCGGGACGGCCCTACGAGCAGTACTTC. Its protein product is CASSLSGRPYEQYF.

Ten or more counts support this clonotype. This chain links TRBV20-1 with TRBJ2-3, with D maybe TRBD2 (5 bases). There are 13 residues in the CDR3. Trimming took off 0 bases at V and 4 bases at J, with 8 bases between the two ends. The germline V gene has CDR1 DFQATT and CDR2 SNEGSKA (reference sequence). The DNA of the CDR3 is TGCAGTGCTAGAGAAGGGAGCGCAGATACGCAGTATTTT. Its translation: CSAREGSADTQYF.

To note about this clonotype: A read error may be the cause here, since a much bigger clone is one base away. The CDR3 carries no conserved terminal phenylalanine or tryptophan, so it likely arises from a read error. The V and J genes are TRBV2 and TRBJ2-3, with no clear D. V lost 3 bases and J lost 3, with 10 bases in between. Germline-derived CDR1 and CDR2 are SNHLY and FYNNEI. CDR3 length equals 14 residues. The CDR3 sequence: CASSDVTRTDTQYS. CDR3 nucleotides: TGTGCCAGCAGTGATGTCACAAGAACAGATACGCAGTATTCT.

Comment on this clonotype: A read error is possible here, since a much larger clone lies one base away. CDR3 region: CASGLGTSQRETQYF. CDR3 DNA sequence: TGTGCCAGCGGTTTAGGGACTAGCCAGAGGGAGACCCAGTACTTC. J is TRBJ2-5 and V is TRBV12-3 or TRBV12-4; 9 bases are shared with TRBD2. The CDR3 is 15 amino acids.